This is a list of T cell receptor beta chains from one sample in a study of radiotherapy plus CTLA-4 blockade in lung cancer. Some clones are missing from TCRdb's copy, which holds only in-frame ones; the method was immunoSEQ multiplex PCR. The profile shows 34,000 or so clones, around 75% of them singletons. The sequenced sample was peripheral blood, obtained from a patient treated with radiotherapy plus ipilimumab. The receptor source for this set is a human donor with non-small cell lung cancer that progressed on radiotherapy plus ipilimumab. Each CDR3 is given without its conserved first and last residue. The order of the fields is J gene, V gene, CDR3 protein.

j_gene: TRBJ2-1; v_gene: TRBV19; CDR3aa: ASSIGLAGRHEQF
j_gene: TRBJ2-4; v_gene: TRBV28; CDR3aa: ASSLQGAKNIQY
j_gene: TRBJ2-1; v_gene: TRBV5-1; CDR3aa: ASSLLGLGSNEQF
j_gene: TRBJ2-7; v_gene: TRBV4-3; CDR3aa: ASSDGTHEQY
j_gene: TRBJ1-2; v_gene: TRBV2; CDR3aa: ASSDRGGYT
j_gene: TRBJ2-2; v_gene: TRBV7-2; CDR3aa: ASTEGGSGELF
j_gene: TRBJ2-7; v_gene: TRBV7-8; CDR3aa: ASSGTSAEGPTSEQY
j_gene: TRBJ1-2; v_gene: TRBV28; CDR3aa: ASSPLDRGPVGYT
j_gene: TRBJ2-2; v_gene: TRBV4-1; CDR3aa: ASSPLETGELF
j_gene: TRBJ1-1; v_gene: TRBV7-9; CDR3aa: ASSQEGLGQHAF
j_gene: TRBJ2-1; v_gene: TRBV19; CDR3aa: ASKGLVNSYNEQF
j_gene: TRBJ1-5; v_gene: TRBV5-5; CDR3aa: ASSLAGTGNQPQH
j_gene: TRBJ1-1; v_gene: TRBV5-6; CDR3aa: ASSLERLMNTEAF
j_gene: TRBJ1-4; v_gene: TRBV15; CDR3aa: ATGKTARANEKLF
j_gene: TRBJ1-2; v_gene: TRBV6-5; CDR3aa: ASSYSTTGGNGYT
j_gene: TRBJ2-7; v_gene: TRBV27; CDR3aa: ASSFGQYYEQY
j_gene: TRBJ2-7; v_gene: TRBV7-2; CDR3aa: ASSGAGGGSYEQY
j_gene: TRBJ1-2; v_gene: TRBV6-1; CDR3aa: ASSEVGGYT
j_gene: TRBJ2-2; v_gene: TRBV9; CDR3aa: ASSGVGGSTGELF
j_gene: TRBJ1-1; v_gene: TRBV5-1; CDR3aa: ASSLGGGGRRNTEAF
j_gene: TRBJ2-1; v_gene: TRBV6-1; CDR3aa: ASSEEGLQF
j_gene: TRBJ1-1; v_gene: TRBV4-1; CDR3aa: ASSLDKGVWAF
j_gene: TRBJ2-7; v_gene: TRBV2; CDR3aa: ASSDAQGFHEQY